This T cell receptor (beta chain) appears in the sequencing data of a study of patients and donors after allogeneic stem cell transplantation. The count of this clonotype is one. Trimming took off 7 bases at V and 10 bases at J, with 18 bases between the two ends. The CDR3 runs to 13 residues. In germline, CDR1 is SGDLS, CDR2 YYNGEE. Each CDR3 protein is one row after TCRdb ran MiXCR on the RT-PCR reads. The sample lists about a million distinct CDR3 sequences, about 20% seen once, with 6% in the top ten. The sequence was obtained from a human donor who was either an allogeneic HSCT recipient or a stem cell or donor lymphocyte infusion donor (not recorded which). It is not recorded whose cells these are; they may come from a transplant donor. The chain combines TRBV9 with TRBJ2-1, with D possibly called TRBD1 or TRBD2 (5 bases each). The specimen sequenced was blood, either unsorted or a sorted T cell fraction (not recorded which). CDR3 region: CASQRVGEGEQFF. CDR3 in DNA: TGTGCCAGCCAGAGGGTAGGGGAAGGCGAGCAGTTCTTC.